This T cell receptor beta chain was sequenced for a study of blood T cell repertoires in COVID-19 (dated by TCRdb to about 2020). General notes on the study: The collaborator samples originated in the United States, Italy and Spain and spanned the acute and convalescent phases of COVID-19. The prospective study material was composed of cDNA or gDNA derived from T cells, B-cell-depleted T cells, or PBMCs. Subjects who had been exposed to COVID-19, were actively infected with it, or had recovered from it provided the deeply sampled blood TCRbeta repertoires that made up the dataset. The repertoires were released in a freely available public database meant as a resource for research on the immune response to SARS-CoV-2. The samples were drawn from two sources: the first 160 participants of the ongoing ImmuneRACE study, and 1,000 to 1,500 subjects contributed by 6 global collaborators. Sample metadata almost always included a de-identified subject ID, COVID-19 status, age in years and sex. HLA class I and class II types, where available, came from metadata supplied by the sample provider rather than from assay-based typing.

This clone has more than one count but fewer than ten. No cognate antigen has been identified for it. No base quality information exists; no much larger clone differs at one position. Within the sample, other DNA sequences also encode this same CDR3. The germline V gene sets CDR1 to MDHEN and CDR2 to SYDVKM. The CDR3 runs 11 residues from the cysteine to the phenylalanine. The only DNA kept is the CDR3, 33 bases in frame from the first base. V was cut back by 4 bases and J by 2 bases, leaving a gap of 2 bases between them. The immunoSEQ Assay, a bias-controlled multiplex PCR, was used to amplify TCRbeta CDR3 regions from genomic DNA. Per the original workflow: Nucleated cell counts per sample were estimated from amplification of reference gene primers within the assay. To quantify the absolute abundance of each unique TCRbeta CDR3 rearrangement, sequence reads were collapsed and filtered. For each sample, productive Simpson clonality was calculated as the square root of Simpson's diversity index over productive rearrangements. What TCRdb holds here is the immuneACCESS table cut down to in-frame rearrangements. Part of the clones is not present; checked against another copy, under half of the missing clones reflect an unresolved V gene, and the others are unexplained. That table gives V, J and clone size, and the DNA gave D and trimming. In all, the sample holds around 300,000 clones, and 91% of those were seen once. The ten largest clones take up approximately 2% of the sample.

In Seattle, one collaborating source enrolled patients while the infection was active and tracked those patients longitudinally over the course of disease. The collaborating institutions used their own protocols to collect whole blood in K2EDTA tubes. For TCRbeta analysis, collaborators shipped samples in one of three forms: frozen whole blood, isolated PBMCs, or DNA extracted from either of those sample types. Study-wide conclusions, independent of this receptor: The quantity of clinical and demographic metadata differed by source and by participant and was supplied without curation.

This clonotype was sampled from a woman aged 25 to 39 with COVID-19, enrolled during active disease. The rearrangement joined TRBV28 to TRBJ1-2; there is no confident call for the D gene. Sequencing input: peripheral blood. The sequenced DNA: TGTGCCAGCAGTTCAAACTATGGCTACACCTTC. Its protein reads: CASSSNYGYTF.